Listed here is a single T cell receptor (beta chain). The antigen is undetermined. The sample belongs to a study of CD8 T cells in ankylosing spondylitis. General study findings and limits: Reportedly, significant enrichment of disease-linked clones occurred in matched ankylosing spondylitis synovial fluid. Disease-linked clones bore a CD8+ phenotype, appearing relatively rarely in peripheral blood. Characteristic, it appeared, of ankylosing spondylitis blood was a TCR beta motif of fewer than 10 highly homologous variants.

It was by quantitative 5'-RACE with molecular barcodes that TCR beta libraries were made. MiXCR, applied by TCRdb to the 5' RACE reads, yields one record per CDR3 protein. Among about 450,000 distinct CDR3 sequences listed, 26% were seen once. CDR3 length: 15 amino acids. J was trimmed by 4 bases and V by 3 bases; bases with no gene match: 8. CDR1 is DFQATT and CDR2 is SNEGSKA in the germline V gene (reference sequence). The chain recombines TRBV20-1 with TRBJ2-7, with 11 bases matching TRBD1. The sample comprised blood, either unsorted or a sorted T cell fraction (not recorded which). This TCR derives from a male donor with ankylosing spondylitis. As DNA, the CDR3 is TGCAGTGCTAGCCCCACCGGACAGGGGGCTTACGAGCAGTACTTC. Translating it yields CSASPTGQGAYEQYF.